These T cell receptor beta chains were read from a single sample in a study of cytomegalovirus exposure and HLA in healthy donors. Repertoires were generated with immunoSEQ multiplex PCR, while TCRdb's copy carries only in-frame clones and drops some. The data contain under 90,000 clones, 77% of them singletons. Sequenced material: PBMCs. The source of these receptors is a man between 45 and 60 years old in good health and CMV-seropositive. The CDR3 runs from the conserved cysteine through the conserved F or W. A D gene is named only where the DNA matches it firmly. For some rows the clone size is stated as once, few or many, or as a class when expanded; others skip it.

D gene	V gene	clone size	J gene	CDR3 protein	CDR3 DNA
-	TRBV6-1	once	TRBJ1-5	CASSELREAQPQHF	TGTGCCAGCAGTGAACTCAGGGAAGCTCAGCCCCAGCATTTT
-	TRBV6-1	-	TRBJ2-3	CASSELFTSTDTQYF	TGTGCCAGCAGTGAACTCTTTACTAGCACAGATACGCAGTATTTT
TRBD2	TRBV19	-	TRBJ2-7	CASRRSTSGSNEQYF	TGTGCCAGCCGCCGTTCGACTAGCGGGAGCAACGAGCAGTACTTC
-	TRBV11-3	-	TRBJ2-7	CASSLVGATHEQYF	TGTGCCAGCAGCTTGGTGGGGGCGACCCACGAGCAGTACTTC
TRBD2	TRBV29-1	-	TRBJ2-1	CSVRIGLAGYNEQFF	TGCAGCGTCCGCATCGGACTAGCGGGATACAATGAGCAGTTCTTC
-	TRBV19	once	TRBJ1-1	CASSMNQGGEAFF	TGTGCCAGTAGTATGAACCAGGGTGGTGAAGCTTTCTTT
-	TRBV13	-	TRBJ1-5	CASSEGENQPQHF	TGTGCCAGCAGCGAGGGGGAAAATCAGCCCCAGCATTTT
TRBD1	TRBV7-6	-	TRBJ1-5	CASSFGDRGNQPQHF	TGTGCCAGCAGCTTCGGGGACAGGGGCAATCAGCCCCAGCATTTT
-	TRBV12-5	-	TRBJ1-1	CASGAGFANTEAFF	TGTGCTAGTGGTGCGGGGTTTGCTAACACTGAAGCTTTCTTT
-	TRBV7-2	-	TRBJ2-1	CASSRRGYNEQFF	TGTGCCAGCAGCCGAAGGGGTTACAATGAGCAGTTCTTC
TRBD2	TRBV7-2	-	TRBJ2-7	CASSLVAQAGVEQYF	TGTGCCAGCAGCTTAGTGGCGCAGGCGGGGGTCGAGCAGTACTTC
TRBD1	TRBV2	-	TRBJ2-1	CASSQYGQGALPEQFF	TGTGCCAGCAGTCAATACGGACAGGGGGCGCTCCCAGAGCAGTTCTTC
-	TRBV2	-	TRBJ1-4	CASSAFSVEKLFF	TGTGCCAGCAGTGCGTTTAGCGTTGAAAAACTGTTTTTT
-	TRBV27	-	TRBJ1-1	CASSRRVLNTEAFF	TGTGCCAGCAGTCGACGGGTTTTGAACACTGAAGCTTTCTTT
-	TRBV20-1	-	TRBJ1-1	CSARDPGEAFF	TGCAGTGCTAGAGATCCAGGTGAAGCTTTCTTT
TRBD1	TRBV12-5	-	TRBJ1-5	CASGPGTGNQPQHF	TGTGCTAGTGGTCCCGGGACAGGGAATCAGCCCCAGCATTTT
-	TRBV10-3	-	TRBJ1-1	CAIRGEVLAEAFF	TGTGCCATCAGGGGGGAGGTTCTCGCTGAAGCTTTCTTT
-	TRBV7-9	-	TRBJ1-1	CASSPLQGSEAFF	TGTGCCAGCAGCCCCTTACAGGGTTCTGAAGCTTTCTTT
TRBD2	TRBV11-3	-	TRBJ2-2	CASSLGTSGSTGELFF	TGTGCCAGCAGCTTAGGCACTAGCGGTTCCACCGGGGAGCTGTTTTTT
TRBD1	TRBV5-1	-	TRBJ1-2	CASSSRQGADGYTF	TGCGCCAGCAGCTCACGACAGGGGGCGGATGGCTACACCTTC
-	TRBV27	once	TRBJ2-3	CASSLGQFTDTQYF	TGTGCCAGCAGTTTGGGACAATTCACAGATACGCAGTATTTT
-	TRBV28	once	TRBJ2-6	CASSLTVSGANVLTF	TGTGCCAGCAGTTTGACAGTGTCTGGGGCCAACGTCCTGACTTTC
TRBD2	TRBV9	-	TRBJ2-7	CASSVIRTSGALRYEQYF	TGTGCCAGCAGCGTCATCAGGACTAGCGGGGCTCTGCGGTACGAGCAGTACTTC
-	TRBV6-1	-	TRBJ1-1	CASSDLPGGEAFF	TGTGCCAGCAGTGATTTGCCTGGAGGTGAAGCTTTCTTT
-	TRBV6-1	-	TRBJ2-5	CASSGTGVRETQYF	TGTGCCAGCAGTGGGACGGGGGTCAGGGAGACCCAGTACTTC
-	TRBV10-2	-	TRBJ2-2	CASSSFDIFNTGELFF	TGCGCCAGCAGCTCTTTTGACATCTTCAACACCGGGGAGCTGTTTTTT
TRBD1	TRBV7-9	few	TRBJ2-1	CASSLRGQGERNEQFF	TGTGCCAGCAGCTTAAGGGGACAGGGGGAACGCAATGAGCAGTTCTTC
-	TRBV7-2	-	TRBJ2-3	CASSVGGTDTQYF	TGTGCCAGCAGCGTGGGAGGCACAGATACGCAGTATTTT
TRBD1	TRBV5-1	few	TRBJ1-2	CASSGGQGANYGYTF	TGCGCCAGCAGCGGCGGACAGGGGGCTAACTATGGCTACACCTTC
TRBD1	TRBV5-1	-	TRBJ2-7	CASSLTTGGSYEQYF	TGCGCCAGCAGCTTGACGACAGGGGGCTCATACGAGCAGTACTTC
-	TRBV30	-	TRBJ1-3	CACPRAGAQGNTIYF	TGTGCCTGCCCGAGGGCGGGGGCGCAGGGAAACACCATATATTTT
-	TRBV6-5	-	TRBJ2-7	CASCPAGGGTYEQYF	TGTGCCAGCTGTCCTGCAGGGGGAGGCACCTACGAGCAGTACTTC
-	TRBV27	-	TRBJ2-6	CASSLLSSGANVLTF	TGTGCCAGCAGTTTACTGAGCTCTGGGGCCAACGTCCTGACTTTC
TRBD1	TRBV19	-	TRBJ1-1	CASRPGQGVDTEAFF	TGTGCCAGTAGGCCGGGACAGGGAGTCGACACTGAAGCTTTCTTT
TRBD2	TRBV7-9	few	TRBJ2-7	CASSLTSGSGEQYF	TGTGCCAGCAGCTTGACTAGCGGGAGTGGCGAGCAGTACTTC
-	TRBV28	-	TRBJ1-5	CASSQYQPQHF	TGTGCCAGCAGCCAATATCAGCCCCAGCATTTT